These 5 T cell receptor beta chains share one sample of origin, sequenced in a study of blood T cell repertoires in COVID-19. Only in-frame clones appear in the TCRdb table, and some are missing; sequencing was by immunoSEQ multiplex PCR. The sample shows under 110,000 clones, approximately 90% of them seen only once. Specimen: peripheral blood. These receptors originate from a man between 50 and 59 years old with acute or convalescent COVID-19.

This sequence joins TRBV11-2 and TRBJ2-3, with D maybe TRBD2 (7 bases). CDR1 and CDR2 (germline): SGHAT, FQNNGV. With 1 base removed from V and 2 bases from J, the gap between germline ends came to 10 bases. The CDR3 spans 15 residues. The CDR3 loop is CASSLAGGFTDTQYF. The CDR3, as DNA: TGTGCCAGCAGCTTAGCGGGGGGCTTCACAGATACGCAGTATTTT.

J is TRBJ2-7 and V is TRBV29-1; 9 nucleotides align to TRBD1. CDR1 is SQVTM, CDR2 ANQGSEA, per germline. CDR3 length equals 15 residues. V trimming: 6 bases; J trimming: 1 base; junction bases outside the gene matches: 10. As DNA, the CDR3 is TGCAGCGTCATTATAGGGGACAGGGTTTCCTACGAGCAGTACTTC. This codes for CSVIIGDRVSYEQYF.

The chain has TRBV21-1 and TRBJ2-5; TRBD2 is the table's D call, not checked against the DNA. TRBV21-1 is tagged as a pseudogene. CDR3 length: 17 residues. CDR3 nucleotides: TGTGCCAGCAGCAAATCCGGGACTAGCGGGGGACAAGAGACCCAGTACTTC. Residues: CASSKSGTSGGQETQYF.

J is TRBJ2-7 and V is TRBV19; D is perhaps TRBD2 (6 bases). V lost 3 bases and J lost 5, with 20 bases in between. The CDR3 is 16 amino acids. Germline loops: CDR1 LNHDA, CDR2 SQIVND (reference sequence). CDR3 DNA sequence: TGTGCCAGTAGTATTCGGTCCGGGGGAGTTCAAGACGAGCAGTACTTC. As protein: CASSIRSGGVQDEQYF.

J is TRBJ2-2 and V is TRBV5-5; unclear D gene. This CDR3 has 16 amino acids. V was clipped by 6 bases and J by 5 bases, with 20 bases between them. Germline V gives CDR1 SGHKS, CDR2 YYEKEE (reference sequence). The CDR3 DNA reads as TGTGCCAGCACACCCCAATCCACCATCGCGACCGGGGAGCTGTTTTTT. Amino acids: CASTPQSTIATGELFF.